One sample yielded the 8 T cell receptor beta chains listed below, sequenced in a study of T cell clones after liver transplantation. This table comes from immunoSEQ multiplex PCR, and its TCRdb copy is limited to in-frame clones, with some not included. This sample has 72,000 or so clones, with over 80% found just once. Material: CD4+ T cells from blood, obtained at the 22-month timepoint. These receptors were obtained from a human patient who received a liver transplant. A subset of T cells may come from the graft donor.

V is TRBV4-3 and J is TRBJ2-7; TRBD1 matches 8 bases. Germline V CDR1 and CDR2: LGHNA, YSLEER. Unmatched junction bases numbered 4, after V lost 1 base and J lost 5 bases. The CDR3 runs to 14 residues. Here the CDR3 reads CASSQVGTGNEQYF. The CDR3 DNA is TGCGCCAGCAGCCAAGTAGGGACAGGTAACGAGCAGTACTTC.

CDR3 loop: CASSLVGEQYF. The CDR3 DNA reads as TGTGCCAGCAGCCTCGTTGGCGAGCAGTACTTC. V gene TRBV5-6 combines with J gene TRBJ2-7; D is undetermined. The V end was cut by 4 bases, the J end by 6 bases, with 8 bases between. This CDR3 region has 11 residues. In germline, CDR1 is SGHDT, CDR2 YYEEEE.

The chain links TRBV7-2 to TRBJ1-2; 10 positions match TRBD1. Germline assignment: CDR1 SGHTA and CDR2 FQGNSA. This CDR3 region has 15 residues. J lost 7 bases, V lost 5 bases, and 10 bases had no gene match. The CDR3 DNA is TGTGCCAGCAGCGCAGAGACAGGGGGCGCGGCTGGCTACACCTTC. It encodes CASSAETGGAAGYTF.

This chain links TRBV19 with TRBJ1-6; possibly TRBD1 for D (6 bases). V was shortened by 1 base and J by 6 bases, with 13 bases between the two germline ends. CDR1 is LNHDA, CDR2 SQIVND, per germline (reference sequence). This CDR3 contains 16 residues. The CDR3 bases are TGTGCCAGTAGTATAGGCCAGACAGGACCTAATTCACCCCTCCACTTT. This codes for CASSIGQTGPNSPLHF.

The chain uses TRBV28 and TRBJ2-4; D is uncertain. The CDR3 length is 15 residues. The germline V gene has CDR1 MDHEN and CDR2 SYDVKM. With 8 bases removed from V and 0 bases from J, the gap between germline ends came to 14 bases. The CDR3 sequence: CASETQELAKNIQYF. CDR3 DNA sequence: TGTGCCAGCGAAACGCAGGAATTAGCCAAAAACATTCAGTACTTC.

V usage is TRBV5-1 and J usage is TRBJ2-2; no definite D call. The CDR3 totals 15 residues. Germline CDR1 is SGHRS and CDR2 is YFSETQ. V gave up 1 base and J gave up 2 bases, with 9 bases separating them. CDR3 DNA sequence: TGCGCCAGCAGCTTGTCAGGAATAAACACCGGGGAGCTGTTTTTT. It codes for CASSLSGINTGELFF. Using reference TRBV5-1 and TRBJ2-2 for the parts outside the CDR3, the full variable domain is KAGVTQTPRYLIKTRGQQVTLSCSPISGHRSVSWYQQTPGQGLQFLFEYFSETQRNKGNFPGRFSGRQFSNSRSEMNVSTLELGDSALYLCASSLSGINTGELFFGEGSRLTVL.

The V call is TRBV6-6, the J call TRBJ2-5; maybe TRBD2 (5 bases). Per germline, CDR1 MNHNY and CDR2 SVGAGI (reference sequence). V was clipped by 4 bases and J by 7 bases, with 10 bases between them. The CDR3 consists of 12 residues. In DNA, the CDR3 is TGTGCCAGCAGTTCGGAGGTGCGGACCCAGTACTTC. Its protein is CASSSEVRTQYF.

The chain combines TRBV6-1 with TRBJ2-7; 9 nucleotides match TRBD1. The V and J ends lost 4 bases and 4 bases, in that order; junction bases with no gene match: 5. Germline V gene data show CDR1 as MNHNS and CDR2 as SASEGT. CDR3 length: 14 residues. The CDR3 DNA is TGTGCCAGCAGTGGGACAGGGGCGGGGTACGAGCAGTACTTC. Residues: CASSGTGAGYEQYF.